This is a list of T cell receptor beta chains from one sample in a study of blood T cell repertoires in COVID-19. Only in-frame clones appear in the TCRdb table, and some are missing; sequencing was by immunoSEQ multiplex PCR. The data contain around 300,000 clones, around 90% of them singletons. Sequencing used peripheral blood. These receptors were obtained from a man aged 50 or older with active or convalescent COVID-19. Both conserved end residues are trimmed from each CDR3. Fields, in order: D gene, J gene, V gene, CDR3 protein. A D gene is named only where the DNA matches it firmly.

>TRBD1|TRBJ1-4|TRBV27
ASSVRDRASTNEKLF
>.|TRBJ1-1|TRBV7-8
ASSLGSLVTEAF
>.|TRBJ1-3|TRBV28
ASSLQRGFGNTIY
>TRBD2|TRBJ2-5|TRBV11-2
ASDRGTSGETQY
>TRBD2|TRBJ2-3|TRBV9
ASSTSGSTDTQY
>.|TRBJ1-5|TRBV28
ASSLVTGSHQPQH
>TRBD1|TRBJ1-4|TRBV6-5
ASKPIGGIEKLF
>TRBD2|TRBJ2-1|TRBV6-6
ASSPTSGENEQF
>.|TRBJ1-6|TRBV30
AFTKQGSPLH
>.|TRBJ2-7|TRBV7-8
ASSLGEAGFAIYEQY
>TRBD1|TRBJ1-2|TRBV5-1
ASRKIQGGSYGYT
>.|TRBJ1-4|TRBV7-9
ASSLQGTEKLF
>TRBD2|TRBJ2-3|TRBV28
ASSLLAGGWSTDTQY
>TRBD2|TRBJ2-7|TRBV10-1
ASSDTSGRNLYEQY
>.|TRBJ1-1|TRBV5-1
ASGEGPMNTEAF
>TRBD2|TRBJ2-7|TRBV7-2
ASSFSSGNSYEQY
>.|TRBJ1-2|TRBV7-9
ASSSETGGNYGYT
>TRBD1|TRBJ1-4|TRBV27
ASSLQGDREKLF
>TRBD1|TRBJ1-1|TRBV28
ASFDRGTEAF
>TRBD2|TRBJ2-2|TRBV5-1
ASSPGTSNTGELF
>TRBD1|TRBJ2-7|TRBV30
AWNTGTATYEQY
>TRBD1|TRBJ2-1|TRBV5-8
ASIPGTGWDNEQF
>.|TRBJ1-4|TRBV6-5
ASSPGVGLEEKLF
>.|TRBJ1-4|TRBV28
ASSLPGATNEKLF
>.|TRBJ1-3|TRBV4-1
ASSPSPVTLSGNTIY
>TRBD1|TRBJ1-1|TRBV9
ASSAPGGLAF
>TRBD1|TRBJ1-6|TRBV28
ASSSDRGANSPLH
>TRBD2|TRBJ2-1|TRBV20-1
SASDLAGGRNNEQF
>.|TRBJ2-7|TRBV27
ASSPYSGTFYEQY
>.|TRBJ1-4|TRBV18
ASSPGPAGEEKLF
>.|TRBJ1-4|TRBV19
ASSLGTSNNEKLF
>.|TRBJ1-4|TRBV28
ASSLGRGRANEKLF
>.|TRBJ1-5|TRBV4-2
ASSQNPQGSNQPQH
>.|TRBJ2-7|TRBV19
ASSKGHPYEQY
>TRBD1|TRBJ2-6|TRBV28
ASEPGQASGANVLT
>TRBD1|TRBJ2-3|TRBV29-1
SVEATGALGADTQY
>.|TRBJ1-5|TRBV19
ASSRTGERNQPQH
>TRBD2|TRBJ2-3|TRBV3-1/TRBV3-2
ASSQMGSGRYQAYTQY
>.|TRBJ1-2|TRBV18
ASSPGGVAYGYT
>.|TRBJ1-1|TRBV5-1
ASSLIPGPSTTEAF
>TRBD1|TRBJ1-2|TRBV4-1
ASSLTSGTGGDGYT
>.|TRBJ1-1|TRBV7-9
ASTPLAGAEAF
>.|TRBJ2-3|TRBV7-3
ASSPDRSTDTQY
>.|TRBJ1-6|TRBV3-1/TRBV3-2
ASSPRRSSYNSPLH
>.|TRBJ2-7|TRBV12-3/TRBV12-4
ASASTLGYEQY
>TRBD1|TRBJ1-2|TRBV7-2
ASSLLPRQGMNYGYT
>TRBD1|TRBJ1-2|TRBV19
ASSMGQGANYGYT
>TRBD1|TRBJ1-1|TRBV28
ASAEQGKGGAF
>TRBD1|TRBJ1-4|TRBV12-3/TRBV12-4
ASSFVTGEVF
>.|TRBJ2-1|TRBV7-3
ASSLGGPYNEQF
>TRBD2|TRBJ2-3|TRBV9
ASSPSLAGGQDTQY
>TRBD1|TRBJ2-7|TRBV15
ATSRGQGGSSYEQY
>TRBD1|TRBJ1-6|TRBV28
ASSLGGTGYNSPLH
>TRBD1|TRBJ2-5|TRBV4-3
ASSQTGGEGETQY